This TCR beta chain was observed in a study of monozygotic twins with cystic fibrosis. Trimming cost V 1 base and J 0 bases, with 12 bases left between them. Germline CDR1 and CDR2: SGHTA and FQGNSA. The CDR3 contains 17 residues. The repertoire was sequenced with immunoSEQ multiplex PCR; TCRdb's copy has only in-frame clones and lacks some. The sample comprises about 9,600 clones, about nine tenths of which are singletons, and roughly 5.4% rests with the top ten. What was sequenced was blood. This chain uses TRBV7-2 with TRBJ1-4; unclear D gene. The sequence derives from a boy aged 2 to 10 with cystic fibrosis. CDR3 nucleotide sequence: TGTGCCAGCAGCTTAGAGTGGACTGCATCAACTAATGAAAAACTGTTTTTT. Residues: CASSLEWTASTNEKLFF.